This T cell receptor beta chain was sequenced for a study of regulatory T cells in long-lasting Graves disease (dated by TCRdb to the early 2020s). Broadly, across the study: Persistent Graves' disease was defined as persistently positive TSH receptor autoantibodies together with antithyroid drug treatment for over 5 years. Persistent Graves' disease patients were compared with newly diagnosed Graves' disease patients by peripheral blood TCR sequencing and RNA sequencing. The study was registered as a clinical trial and conducted in China. TCR sequencing covered around 13 persistent and some 20 newly diagnosed Graves' disease patients, about 35 samples in total. In the clinical cohort, patients with persistent Graves' disease had used antithyroid drugs for an average of roughly 10 years.

As to this clonotype: This clone's antigen is unknown. Base-call qualities are not available, and no considerably larger clone is one nucleotide away.

What the authors observed across the whole study: Sequencing and analysis were restricted to the TCR beta chain. Because the primary lesion, thyroid tissue, could not be accessed, the study looked at peripheral blood alone. Compared with newly diagnosed patients, persistent Graves' disease patients had lower TCR Shannon entropy and fewer highly expanded clones, which suggests clonal expansion. Preferential use of TRBV28, TRBJ1-2 and TRBJ2-5 was observed in persistent disease, whereas TRBV20-1 and TRBJ2-1 were favored in newly diagnosed disease. A larger number of public clonotypes was shared among persistent patients (approximately 2,500) than among newly diagnosed patients (approximately 1,000). The authors noted that the small sample size was a limitation that may lower accuracy.

CDR1 and CDR2 (SQVTM, ANQGSEA) derive from the germline V gene. The CDR3 runs 14 residues from the cysteine to the phenylalanine. Only CDR3 DNA remains: 42 bases, in frame from the first base. V was cut back by 2 bases and J by 5 bases, leaving a gap of 15 bases between them. Receptor libraries were prepared by multiplex PCR. Sequencing relied on an Illumina HiSeq 4000. To build TCR beta libraries, CDR3 regions were amplified by Arm-PCR using iRepertoire HTBI primers. PCR products were gel purified before sequencing. In the original analysis: Across samples, around 58 TRBV and 14 TRBJ segments were identified and used for gene usage analysis of CDR3 amino acid clonotypes. Filtered high-quality paired reads were merged into contigs using COPE and FqMerger. BLAST was used to align contigs to IMGT TRBV, TRBD and TRBJ reference genes, and CDR3 was defined according to IMGT. Any clonotype with a frequency above 0.1% was classified as a highly expanded clone. Repertoire diversity was measured by Shannon entropy, and V-J evenness by the Gini coefficient. Public clonotypes were defined as clonotypes shared by more than one individual. The public reads were quality trimmed at Q25 with fastp and then assembled into clones with MiXCR by TCRdb, keeping productive beta chains. One record per CDR3 amino acid sequence lists the most common genes and DNA. TCRdb's processing, not the study's, gives the V and J calls here. For this sample the table gives about 660,000 distinct CDR3 sequences, of which 25% to 35% were detected only once. The ten biggest clones cover about two fifths of the sample.

The time point label corresponds to: persistent/refractory GD, antithyroid drugs over 5 years with positive TRAb. For both TCR sequencing and RNA sequencing, RNA was extracted from PBMCs using TRIzol. Graves' disease was diagnosed according to American Thyroid Association guidelines. The patients came from an endocrinology department in Xi'an, China. From each patient, approximately 9 milliliters of peripheral blood was collected into an EDTA anticoagulant tube. Ficoll Paque Plus density gradient separation was used to isolate PBMCs, and no additional T cell sorting was done. An Agilent 2100 Bioanalyzer and agarose gel were used to assess RNA quality, and a NanoDrop 2000 was used to measure RNA concentration.

This specimen consisted of peripheral blood mononuclear cells (PBMCs), obtained when the disease was refractory, from a patient treated with antithyroid drugs. This receptor was taken from a female donor with Graves disease. Recombination joined TRBV29-1 with TRBJ2-5; 6 matching bases give a weak D call of TRBD2. In nucleotide form, the sequence is TGCAGCGTTGAAAAGCGGGTCGGTCGGGAGACCCAGTACTTC. Its translation is CSVEKRVGRETQYF.